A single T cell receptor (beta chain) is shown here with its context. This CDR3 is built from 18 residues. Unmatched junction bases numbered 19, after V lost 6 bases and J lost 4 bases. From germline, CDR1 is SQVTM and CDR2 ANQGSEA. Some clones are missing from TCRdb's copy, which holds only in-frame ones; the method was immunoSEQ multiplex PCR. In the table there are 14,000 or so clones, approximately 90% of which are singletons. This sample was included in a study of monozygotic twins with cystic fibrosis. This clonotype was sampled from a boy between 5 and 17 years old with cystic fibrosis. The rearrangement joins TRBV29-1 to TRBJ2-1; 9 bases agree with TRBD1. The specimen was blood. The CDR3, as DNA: TGCAGCGTCTACCCCTTTACAAAACAGGGGGCGCTTTACAATGAGCAGTTCTTC. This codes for CSVYPFTKQGALYNEQFF.